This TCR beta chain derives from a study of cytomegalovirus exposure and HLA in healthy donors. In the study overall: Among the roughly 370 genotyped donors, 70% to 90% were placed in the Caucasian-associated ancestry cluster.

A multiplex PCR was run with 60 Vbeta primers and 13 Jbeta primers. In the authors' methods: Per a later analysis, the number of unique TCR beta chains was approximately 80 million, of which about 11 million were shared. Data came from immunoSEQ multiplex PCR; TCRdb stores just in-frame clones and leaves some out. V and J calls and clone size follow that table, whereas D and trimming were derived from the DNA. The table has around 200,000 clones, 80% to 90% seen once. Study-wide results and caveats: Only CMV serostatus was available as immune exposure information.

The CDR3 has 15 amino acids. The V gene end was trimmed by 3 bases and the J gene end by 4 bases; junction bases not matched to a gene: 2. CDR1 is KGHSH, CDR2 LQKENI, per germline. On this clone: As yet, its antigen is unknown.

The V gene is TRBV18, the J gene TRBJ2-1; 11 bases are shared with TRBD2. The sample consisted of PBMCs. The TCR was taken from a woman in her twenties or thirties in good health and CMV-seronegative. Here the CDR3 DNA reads TGTGCCAGCTCACCTAGCGGGGGGGAATACAATGAGCAGTTCTTC. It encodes CASSPSGGEYNEQFF.